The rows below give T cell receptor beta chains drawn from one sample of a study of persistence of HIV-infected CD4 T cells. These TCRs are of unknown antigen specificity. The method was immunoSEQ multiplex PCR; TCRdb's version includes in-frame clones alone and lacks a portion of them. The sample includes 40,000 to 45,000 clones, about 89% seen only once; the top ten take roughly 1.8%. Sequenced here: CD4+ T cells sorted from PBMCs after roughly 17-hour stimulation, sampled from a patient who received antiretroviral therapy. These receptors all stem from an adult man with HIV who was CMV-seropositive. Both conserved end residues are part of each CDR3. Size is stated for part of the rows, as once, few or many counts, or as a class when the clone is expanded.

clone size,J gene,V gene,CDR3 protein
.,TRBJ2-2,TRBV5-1,CASRGIQGPHTGELFF
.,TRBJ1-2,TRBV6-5,CASSRDLIGDGYTF
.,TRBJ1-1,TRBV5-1,CASSSGQGAGTEAFF
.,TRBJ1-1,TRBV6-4,CASSEQPNTEAFF
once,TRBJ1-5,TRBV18,CASSPYRGPVQPQHF
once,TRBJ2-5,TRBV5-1,CASTPRQGLQETQYF
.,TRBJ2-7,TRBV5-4,CASSPRTGDYEQYF
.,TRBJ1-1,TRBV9,CASSIDRGSYTEAFF
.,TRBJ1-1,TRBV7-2,CASTPPGVRTEAFF
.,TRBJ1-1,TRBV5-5,CASSLGGRNTEAFF
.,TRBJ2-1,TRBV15,CATRDRVYNEQFF
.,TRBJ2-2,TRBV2,CALGGGTPNTGELFF
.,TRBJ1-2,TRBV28,CASSLKPNYGYTF
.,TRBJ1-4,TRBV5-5,CASRQDLATNEKLFF